The rows below give T cell receptor beta chains drawn from one sample of a study of cytomegalovirus exposure and HLA in healthy donors. Sequencing used immunoSEQ multiplex PCR; TCRdb keeps in-frame clones, though not all of them. The sample consists of 90,000 to 120,000 clones, around 77% of them appearing once. Sequences were obtained from PBMCs. These receptors all stem from a man between 18 and 35 years old in good health and CMV-seronegative. The conserved cysteine and the conserved F or W are not part of the CDR3 here. Each record gives: CDR3 protein, J gene, clone size, V gene. For some rows the clone size is stated as once, few or many, or as a class when expanded; others skip it.

CDR3: ASSLPGGLAETQY
J: TRBJ2-5
size: once
V: TRBV7-9

CDR3: AGSSGGDAYQETQY
J: TRBJ2-5
size: -
V: TRBV5-4

CDR3: ASSLVQGDTEAF
J: TRBJ1-1
size: -
V: TRBV7-6

CDR3: ATSRDVLSGANVLT
J: TRBJ2-6
size: -
V: TRBV15

CDR3: SSTEQGAEGLF
J: TRBJ1-4
size: -
V: TRBV7-9

CDR3: ASSSSRQYRGLERETQY
J: TRBJ2-5
size: -
V: TRBV7-8

CDR3: ASPLGRGLAQY
J: TRBJ2-5
size: few
V: TRBV19

CDR3: ASSPGANQPQH
J: TRBJ1-5
size: -
V: TRBV7-6

CDR3: ASSYSSGSYNEQF
J: TRBJ2-1
size: -
V: TRBV6-5

CDR3: ASSLAAGYPEAF
J: TRBJ1-1
size: few
V: TRBV7-9

CDR3: ARRGALNTEAF
J: TRBJ1-1
size: few
V: TRBV5-3

CDR3: ASPRQGRGETQY
J: TRBJ2-5
size: few
V: TRBV5-4

CDR3: ASSEQGLAQH
J: TRBJ1-5
size: -
V: TRBV19

CDR3: ASSQDRVAYEQY
J: TRBJ2-7
size: -
V: TRBV11-2

CDR3: ASSLDTVGTGGFRLS
J: TRBJ1-6
size: -
V: TRBV11-2

CDR3: ASSARGSGANVLT
J: TRBJ2-6
size: -
V: TRBV7-6

CDR3: ASSPNTESTDTQY
J: TRBJ2-3
size: -
V: TRBV7-8

CDR3: ASSLETGVYNEQF
J: TRBJ2-1
size: -
V: TRBV5-6

CDR3: ASSPRQGAKGAF
J: TRBJ1-1
size: -
V: TRBV7-3

CDR3: ASTARQGLYEQY
J: TRBJ2-7
size: -
V: TRBV2

CDR3: ASSLGGRGVNTEAF
J: TRBJ1-1
size: -
V: TRBV7-3

CDR3: ASSQDLVWGGSNYGYT
J: TRBJ1-2
size: -
V: TRBV4-3

CDR3: ASTISRNEQF
J: TRBJ2-1
size: few
V: TRBV5-6

CDR3: ASSFWREGSGTQY
J: TRBJ2-5
size: -
V: TRBV27

CDR3: ASRGGSNYGYT
J: TRBJ1-2
size: -
V: TRBV6-5

CDR3: ASSEGALEKLF
J: TRBJ1-4
size: -
V: TRBV7-9

CDR3: ASSLDTRTDTQY
J: TRBJ2-3
size: few
V: TRBV5-5

CDR3: ASIPRGDRGPNTEAF
J: TRBJ1-1
size: -
V: TRBV7-8

CDR3: ASSLEAFNYGYP
J: TRBJ1-2
size: -
V: TRBV5-1

CDR3: ASRDSNRVEQY
J: TRBJ2-7
size: -
V: TRBV10-3

CDR3: ASSLGGVPYEQY
J: TRBJ2-7
size: -
V: TRBV9

CDR3: ASSLIWGGGVPRTDTQY
J: TRBJ2-3
size: -
V: TRBV5-6

CDR3: ASSPAGTGADTQY
J: TRBJ2-3
size: -
V: TRBV7-2

CDR3: ASSFGTGMYNEQF
J: TRBJ2-1
size: -
V: TRBV5-4

CDR3: ASSLARGGNTEAF
J: TRBJ1-1
size: -
V: TRBV7-9

CDR3: ASSSGGAGSYNSPLH
J: TRBJ1-6
size: -
V: TRBV28

CDR3: ASSPSAGNYGYT
J: TRBJ1-2
size: -
V: TRBV27

CDR3: ASSYRVEQY
J: TRBJ2-7
size: -
V: TRBV28

CDR3: ASSSPGHQSGNTIY
J: TRBJ1-3
size: -
V: TRBV5-5

CDR3: ASSVSQGYNEQF
J: TRBJ2-1
size: -
V: TRBV2

CDR3: ASSLRGQGDEQY
J: TRBJ2-7
size: -
V: TRBV7-9

CDR3: ASSQGGGGADEQF
J: TRBJ2-1
size: -
V: TRBV4-2

CDR3: ASGLRGTGLGNEQF
J: TRBJ2-1
size: -
V: TRBV12-5

CDR3: ASSLAQGGTGELF
J: TRBJ2-2
size: -
V: TRBV5-4

CDR3: ASSVAGGAGNYGYT
J: TRBJ1-2
size: -
V: TRBV9

CDR3: ASSVSGGSTGELF
J: TRBJ2-2
size: -
V: TRBV9

CDR3: ASSPLTGGYEQY
J: TRBJ2-7
size: -
V: TRBV6-1

CDR3: ASNSDSSSSYEQY
J: TRBJ2-7
size: -
V: TRBV27

CDR3: ASSISMSTDTQY
J: TRBJ2-3
size: once
V: TRBV19

CDR3: ASSRAGALNTEAF
J: TRBJ1-1
size: -
V: TRBV19

CDR3: ASSEQGALGANVLA
J: TRBJ2-6
size: -
V: TRBV7-3

CDR3: ASSPTGNTEAF
J: TRBJ1-1
size: -
V: TRBV18

CDR3: ASSLAGKTGNEQF
J: TRBJ2-1
size: -
V: TRBV7-2

CDR3: ASSMDSYEQY
J: TRBJ2-7
size: -
V: TRBV6-6

CDR3: ASSRSRDRVNEQY
J: TRBJ2-7
size: few
V: TRBV5-1

CDR3: ASSLGGPQETQY
J: TRBJ2-5
size: -
V: TRBV7-7

CDR3: SVGSRGGEDTQY
J: TRBJ2-3
size: -
V: TRBV29-1